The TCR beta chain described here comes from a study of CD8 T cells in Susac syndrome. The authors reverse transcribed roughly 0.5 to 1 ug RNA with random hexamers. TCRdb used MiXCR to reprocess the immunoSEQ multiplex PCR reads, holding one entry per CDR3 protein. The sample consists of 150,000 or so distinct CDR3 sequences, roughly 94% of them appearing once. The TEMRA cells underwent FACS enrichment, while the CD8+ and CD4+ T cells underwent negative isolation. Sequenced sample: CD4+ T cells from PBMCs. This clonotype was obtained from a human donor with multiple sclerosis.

CDR3 protein: CASSEIGGTYNEQFF. The CDR3 DNA is TGTGCCAGCAGTGAAATAGGGGGAACATACAATGAGCAGTTCTTC. The rearrangement uses TRBV2 and TRBJ2-1, with a possible D match to TRBD1 (6 bases). V was clipped by 2 bases and J by 4 bases, with 12 bases between them. This CDR3 comprises 15 residues. CDR1 is SNHLY and CDR2 is FYNNEI in the germline V gene.